This T cell receptor beta chain was identified during a study of blood T cell repertoires in COVID-19. Study at large: The cDNA or gDNA used as material had been derived from T cells, B-cell-depleted T cells, or PBMCs.

As processed by the authors: Researchers report that nucleated cell counts were estimated from reference gene primer amplification. Here immunoSEQ multiplex PCR was the method, and the copy in TCRdb shows in-frame clones only, minus some. Clonal size and the V and J genes are those of that table, whereas D and trimming came from the DNA. This repertoire shows 250,000 or so clones, about 82% found once; its top ten account for 2% to 2.5%. Participants came from roughly 25 US areas, aged about 18 to 95 years. Among Cohort 3 donors, those recovered had two negative PCRs, clearance, or symptom resolution. The V segment lost 1 base and the J segment 4 bases; nucleotides outside the gene matches: 1. The CDR3 totals 15 residues. Germline values: CDR1 MDHEN, CDR2 SYDVKM.

The source of this sequence is a woman aged 45 to 65 who had recovered from COVID-19. Sequencing input: PBMCs or T cells enriched from blood (not recorded which). V gene TRBV28 combines with J gene TRBJ2-1, with 10 bases lining up with TRBD2. The CDR3 bases are TGTGCCAGCAGTTTATCACTAGCGGGATACAATGAGCAGTTCTTC. This gives the protein CASSLSLAGYNEQFF.